These 30 T cell receptor beta chains came from one sample sequenced in a study of OX40 agonist ivuxolimab in advanced cancers. The protocol was immunoSEQ multiplex PCR, while the TCRdb copy is restricted to in-frame clones and leaves out a portion. The sample includes around 69,000 clones, about 86% seen only once; the top ten take approximately 2.6%. This specimen consisted of CD4+ or CD8+ T cells sorted from blood, obtained in a trial of the OX40 agonist ivuxolimab. These receptors all stem from an adult with an advanced solid tumor such as melanoma, head and neck, liver or kidney cancer.

The J gene is TRBJ2-7, the V gene TRBV19; 8 bases agree with TRBD1. Trimming at V came to 5 bases and at J to 0 bases, leaving 3 bases not matched to a gene. Germline assignment: CDR1 LNHDA and CDR2 SQIVND (reference sequence). The CDR3 covers 14 residues. CDR3 coding DNA: TGTGCCAGTAGTGGGACAGGAAGCTCCTACGAGCAGTACTTC. This translates into CASSGTGSSYEQYF.

This rearrangement joins TRBV18 to TRBJ2-3; 7 nucleotides match TRBD2. Germline V gene data show CDR1 as KGHSH and CDR2 as LQKENI. This CDR3 spans 16 amino acids. J was trimmed by 9 bases and V by 0 bases; bases with no gene match: 12. The chain's CDR3 is CASSPPSGGRRGTQYF. For the CDR3, the DNA is TGTGCCAGCTCACCACCGAGCGGCGGGAGACGGGGCACGCAGTATTTT.

This clone was seen a few times. This chain connects TRBV7-3 to TRBJ2-1; D perhaps matches TRBD2 (6 bases). The ends were cut back, 1 base at V and 0 bases at J, with 19 bases in the middle. The CDR3 totals 19 residues. CDR1 SGHTA and CDR2 FQGTGA come from the germline V gene. The CDR3 sequence: CASSLNGGPFLSSYNEQFF. For the CDR3, the DNA is TGTGCCAGCAGCTTAAACGGGGGTCCCTTTTTGAGCTCCTACAATGAGCAGTTCTTC.

This clone occurred once. The rearrangement uses TRBV7-8 and TRBJ2-1; D call uncertain. Trimming took off 2 bases at V and 8 bases at J, with 10 bases between the two ends. This CDR3 comprises 13 residues. Per the germline V gene, CDR1 is SGHVS and CDR2 is FQNEAQ. The CDR3 bases are TGTGCCAGCAGCTTACCTCAGCGTGATGAGCAGTTCTTC. Amino acids: CASSLPQRDEQFF.

This clone was seen once. The genes are TRBV4-1 and TRBJ2-1; the D gene is possibly TRBD2 (5 bases). V was pared by 4 bases and J by 4 bases, with 17 bases between. CDR3 size: 16 residues. From germline, CDR1 is MGHRA and CDR2 YSYEKL. As DNA, the CDR3 is TGCGCCAGCAGCCCAGAAGTCGGGGTTCGATACAATGAGCAGTTCTTC. It encodes CASSPEVGVRYNEQFF.

The genes are TRBV5-5 and TRBJ1-5; 9 bases are a match to TRBD1. Trimming cost V 4 bases and J 7 bases; bases outside gene matches: 6. Germline-derived CDR1 and CDR2 are SGHKS and YYEKEE (reference sequence). CDR3 length equals 14 residues. For the CDR3, the DNA is TGTGCCAGCAGCGCCGGACAGGGGCGACAGCCCCAGCATTTT. Protein product: CASSAGQGRQPQHF.

This CDR3 reads CASSLGGQGSKYEQYF. DNA for the CDR3: TGCGCCAGCAGCTTGGGAGGGCAGGGTAGTAAATACGAGCAGTACTTC. The V and J genes are TRBV5-1 and TRBJ2-7; D may correspond to TRBD1 or TRBD2 (5 bases each). Germline loops: CDR1 SGHRS, CDR2 YFSETQ. The CDR3 sequence is 16 residues long. The V end lost 0 bases, the J end lost 4 bases, and 17 bases lay between the germline ends.

The rearrangement joins TRBV5-5 to TRBJ1-2; D perhaps matches TRBD1 (5 bases). The CDR3 loop spans 17 amino acids. Trimming took 4 bases from V and 0 from J, leaving 19 bases between them. Per germline, CDR1 SGHKS and CDR2 YYEKEE (reference sequence). CDR3 nucleotides: TGTGCCAGCAGCCATTCGCGCTCAGGGAGGGCTAACTATGGCTACACCTTC. Translating gives CASSHSRSGRANYGYTF.

A few counts support this clone. The rearrangement links TRBV11-2 to TRBJ2-7; 7 bases line up with TRBD2. The V gene end was trimmed by 5 bases and the J gene end by 4 bases; junction bases not matched to a gene: 14. The CDR3 runs to 16 residues. Germline V lookup: CDR1 SGHAT, CDR2 FQNNGV. The CDR3 loop reads CASSPVRGRDAYEQYF. CDR3 DNA sequence: TGTGCCAGCAGCCCAGTCCGCGGGAGAGACGCATACGAGCAGTACTTC.

This chain joins TRBV5-4 and TRBJ1-2; D gene ambiguous. This CDR3 spans 16 amino acids. Trimming stripped 4 bases from V and 6 bases from J, with 22 bases between. In germline, CDR1 is SGHNT, CDR2 YYREEE (reference sequence). CDR3 coding DNA: TGTGCCAGCAGCCCGGGAGGAGAGAAGGTTGAGAATGGCTACACCTTC. This sequence encodes CASSPGGEKVENGYTF.

The CDR3 bases are TGTGCCGGGACAGGGGGCTCTGGGGCCAACGTCCTGACTTTC. Its translation: CAGTGGSGANVLTF. V gene TRBV30 combines with J gene TRBJ2-6; TRBD1 aligns across 11 bases. The V gene's germline CDR1 is GTSNPN and CDR2 SVGIG (reference sequence). Trimming cost V 8 bases and J 0 bases; bases outside gene matches: 0. The CDR3 has 14 residues. The complete variable domain, with remaining parts taken from reference TRBV30 and TRBJ2-6, reads SQTIHQWPATLVQPVGSPLSLECTVEGTSNPNLYWYRQAAGRGLQLLFYSVGIGQISSEVPQNLSASRPQDRQFILSSKKLLLSDSGFYLCAGTGGSGANVLTFGAGSRLTVL.

J is TRBJ2-3 and V is TRBV30, with no clear D. CDR3 length: 13 residues. The germline CDR1 and CDR2 sequences are GTSNPN and SVGIG (reference sequence). V was pared by 3 bases and J by 0 bases, with 7 bases between. CDR3 DNA: TGTGCCTGGAGCCACGGTAGCACAGATACGCAGTATTTT. This encodes CAWSHGSTDTQYF.

V and J are TRBV5-8 and TRBJ1-5; D is perhaps TRBD1 (6 bases). The CDR3 covers 15 residues. Germline V gives CDR1 SGHTS, CDR2 YDEGEE. Trimming cost V 0 bases and J 5 bases, with 12 bases left between them. The CDR3 sequence: CASSLGTVWDQPQHF. The CDR3 region has the DNA TGTGCCAGCAGCTTGGGGACAGTCTGGGATCAGCCCCAGCATTTT.

The rearrangement links TRBV4-1 to TRBJ2-5; TRBD1 matches at 11 bases. The CDR3 loop spans 14 amino acids. The V and J ends lost 4 bases and 5 bases, in that order; junction bases with no gene match: 3. Germline V gene data show CDR1 as MGHRA and CDR2 as YSYEKL. This chain's CDR3 is CASSLDRGRETQYF. The CDR3 DNA is TGCGCCAGCAGCCTGGACAGGGGGCGGGAGACCCAGTACTTC.

This clone was seen more than once but under ten times. The chain links TRBV2 to TRBJ1-2; possible D gene TRBD1, 6 bases. The germline gives CDR1 SNHLY, CDR2 FYNNEI. Trimming removed 6 bases at V and 5 bases at J, with 10 bases between. The CDR3 contains 12 residues. The chain's CDR3 is CASRGDIYGYTF. The CDR3 DNA reads TGTGCCAGCAGAGGGGACATTTATGGCTACACCTTC.

V and J are TRBV5-8 and TRBJ1-5; a weak D match, TRBD1 (6 bases). Germline CDR1 and CDR2: SGHTS and YDEGEE. V lost 4 bases to trimming and J lost 2 bases, with 25 bases between them. The CDR3 has 19 residues. CDR3 DNA: TGTGCCAGCAGCACCGGACAGAATACTGTTAGAAAGGGCAATCAGCCCCAGCATTTT. It yields the protein CASSTGQNTVRKGNQPQHF.

The chain recombines TRBV9 with TRBJ1-2; no clear D. V dropped 4 bases and J dropped 8 bases, with 18 bases sitting between them. There are 14 residues in the CDR3. CDR1 is SGDLS, CDR2 YYNGEE, per germline. The CDR3 DNA reads as TGTGCCAGCAGCTCCGGACTCCTCCCTAGGGGCTACACCTTC. As protein: CASSSGLLPRGYTF.

The rearrangement links TRBV27 to TRBJ2-5; perhaps TRBD1 as D (8 bases). The CDR3 spans 15 residues. Germline CDR1 is MNHEY and CDR2 is SMNVEV (reference sequence). V was pared by 7 bases and J by 5 bases, with 20 bases between. The CDR3 loop is CASKGGQGATETQYF. The DNA of the CDR3 is TGTGCCAGCAAGGGGGGGCAGGGGGCTACCGAGACCCAGTACTTC.

This chain joins TRBV10-3 and TRBJ2-1; 13 bases map to TRBD2. Germline assignment: CDR1 ENHRY and CDR2 SYGVKD. V shed 0 bases and J 7 bases; nucleotides not matched to a gene: 3. CDR3 length: 16 residues. The chain's CDR3 is CAISESRTSGRNEQFF. The CDR3 bases are TGTGCCATCAGTGAGTCGAGGACTAGCGGGAGAAATGAGCAGTTCTTC.

This chain joins TRBV27 and TRBJ1-1; 8 nucleotides match TRBD1. The CDR3 covers 14 residues. J gave up 6 bases and V 6 bases, and 9 bases lay outside the gene matches. Germline lookup yields CDR1 MNHEY and CDR2 SMNVEV (reference sequence). The CDR3 reads CASSQTAGGPEAFF. CDR3 DNA sequence: TGTGCCAGCAGCCAAACCGCAGGGGGCCCTGAAGCTTTCTTT.

The J gene is TRBJ2-7, the V gene TRBV19; 14 nucleotides match TRBD2. This CDR3 region has 16 residues. From germline, CDR1 is LNHDA and CDR2 SQIVND (reference sequence). Trimming removed 1 base from V and 7 bases from J; junction bases left unmatched: 6. Written as DNA, the CDR3 is TGTGCCAGTAGTATAGGGGGACTAGCGGGAGTTAGAGAGCAGTACTTC. Amino acid sequence: CASSIGGLAGVREQYF.

The chain is built from TRBV7-2 and TRBJ1-1; D perhaps matches TRBD1 (5 bases). V was trimmed by 4 bases and J by 7 bases, leaving 13 bases between them. Germline CDR1 reads SGHTA; CDR2 reads FQGNSA. The CDR3 runs 13 residues. The CDR3 sequence is CASSYRGESEAFF. CDR3 bases: TGTGCCAGCAGCTACCGAGGGGAGAGTGAAGCTTTCTTT.

V is TRBV7-3 and J is TRBJ2-1; possibly TRBD1 or TRBD2 for D (6 bases each). Trimming shortened V by 5 bases and J by 0 bases, and 14 bases separated the two germline ends. The length of the CDR3 is 16 residues. Germline CDR1 is SGHTA and CDR2 is FQGTGA. DNA for the CDR3: TGTGCCAGCAGCCCCCTCAGGGGACTCTCCTACAATGAGCAGTTCTTC. Translating gives CASSPLRGLSYNEQFF.

The rearrangement links TRBV7-6 to TRBJ1-2; 7 bases line up with TRBD1. The CDR3 consists of 14 residues. Germline assignment: CDR1 SGHVS and CDR2 FNYEAQ. V shed 4 bases and J 7 bases; nucleotides not matched to a gene: 9. The CDR3 is CASSSGGGGFGYTF. The CDR3 coding sequence is TGTGCCAGCAGCTCCGGGGGAGGGGGCTTTGGCTACACCTTC.

Notes on this clone: The junction shows a germline mismatch at one end, possibly a read error. In nucleotides, the CDR3 is TGTGCTAGTGGTCGGGAGACGTACTCCCCTCCAGATTTT. Amino acid sequence: CASGRETYSPPDF. V and J are TRBV12-5 and TRBJ2-3, with D perhaps matching TRBD2 (6 bases). Germline V gene sequence: CDR1 LGHNT, CDR2 FRNRAP. CDR3 length equals 13 residues.

The rearrangement uses TRBV15 and TRBJ1-4; 8 nucleotides line up with TRBD1. J gave up 0 bases and V 5 bases, and 5 bases lay outside the gene matches. The CDR3 runs 16 residues. Germline-derived CDR1 and CDR2 are LNHNV and YYDKDF (reference sequence). CDR3 loop: CATSGDRGATNEKLFF. The CDR3 region has the DNA TGTGCCACCAGCGGTGACAGGGGAGCAACTAATGAAAAACTGTTTTTT.

This clone was counted only a few times. Other DNA variants within this sample encode the same CDR3. The gene calls are TRBV15 and TRBJ1-5; no reliable D call. V was pared by 0 bases and J by 3 bases, with 0 bases between. CDR1 and CDR2 from the germline V gene are LNHNV and YYDKDF (reference sequence). The CDR3 totals 12 residues. DNA for the CDR3: TGTGCCACCAGCAGAGACAATCAGCCCCAGCATTTT. Its protein is CATSRDNQPQHF.

This clone appeared a single time. The chain carries TRBV7-3 and TRBJ1-3; no clear D gene. V lost 4 bases to trimming and J lost 3 bases, with 10 bases between them. Looked up from germline, CDR1 is SGHTA and CDR2 is FQGTGA. The length of the CDR3 is 14 residues. CDR3 coding DNA: TGTGCCAGCAGCTCCCCAGACCGTGGAAACACCATATATTTT. This codes for CASSSPDRGNTIYF.

The rearrangement joins TRBV7-9 to TRBJ1-5; TRBD1 matches at 9 bases. Germline CDR1 SEHNR, CDR2 FQNEAQ (reference sequence). This CDR3 spans 17 amino acids. Trimming at V came to 4 bases and at J to 3 bases, leaving 10 bases not matched to a gene. Here the CDR3 reads CASSWFPTGGNNQPQHF. The CDR3 DNA follows: TGTGCCAGCAGCTGGTTCCCGACAGGGGGAAACAATCAGCCCCAGCATTTT.

This chain uses TRBV4-1 with TRBJ1-2; the D is unclear. V lost 1 base to trimming and J lost 4 bases, with 10 bases between them. CDR1 is MGHRA and CDR2 is YSYEKL in the germline V gene. This CDR3 region has 14 residues. The CDR3: CASSQGNTLYGYTF. CDR3 nucleotide sequence: TGCGCCAGCAGCCAAGGAAATACCCTCTATGGCTACACCTTC.